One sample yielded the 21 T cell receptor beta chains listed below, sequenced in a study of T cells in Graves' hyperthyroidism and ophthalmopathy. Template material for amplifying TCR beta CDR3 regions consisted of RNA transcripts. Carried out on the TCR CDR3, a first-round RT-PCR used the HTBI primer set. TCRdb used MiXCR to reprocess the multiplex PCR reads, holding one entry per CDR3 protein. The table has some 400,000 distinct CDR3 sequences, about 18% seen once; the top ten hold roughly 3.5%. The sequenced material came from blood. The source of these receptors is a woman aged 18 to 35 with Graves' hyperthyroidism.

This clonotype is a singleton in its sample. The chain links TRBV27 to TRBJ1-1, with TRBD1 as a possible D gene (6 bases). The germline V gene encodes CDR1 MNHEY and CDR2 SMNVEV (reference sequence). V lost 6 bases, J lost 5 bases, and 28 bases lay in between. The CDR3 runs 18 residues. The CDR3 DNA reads TGTGCCAGCAGGACACGGGGGGGCGAGGTTGGCTCGGGGACTGAAGCTTTCTTT. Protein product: CASRTRGGEVGSGTEAFF.

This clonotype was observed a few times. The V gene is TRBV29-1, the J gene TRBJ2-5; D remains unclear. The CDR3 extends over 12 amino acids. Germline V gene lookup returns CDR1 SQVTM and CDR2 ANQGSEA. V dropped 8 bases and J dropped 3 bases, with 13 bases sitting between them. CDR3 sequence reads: CSPIAVKETQYF. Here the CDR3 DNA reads TGCAGCCCAATCGCCGTCAAAGAGACCCAGTACTTC.

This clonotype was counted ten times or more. CDR3 sequence (DNA): TGCAGTGCTACTTCCGGGACTGCGAACTACGAGCAGTACTTC. Protein: CSATSGTANYEQYF. The gene calls are TRBV20-1 and TRBJ2-7; D is possibly TRBD2 (6 bases). V was trimmed by 4 bases and J by 3 bases, leaving 16 bases between them. In germline, CDR1 is DFQATT, CDR2 SNEGSKA (reference sequence). The CDR3 is 14 amino acids.

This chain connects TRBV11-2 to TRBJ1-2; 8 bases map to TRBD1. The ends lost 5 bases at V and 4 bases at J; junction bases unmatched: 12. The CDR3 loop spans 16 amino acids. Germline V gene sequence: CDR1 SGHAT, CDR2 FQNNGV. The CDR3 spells CASSPQAGGSRYGYTF. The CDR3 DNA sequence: TGTGCCAGCAGCCCACAAGCAGGGGGCTCTCGCTATGGCTACACCTTC. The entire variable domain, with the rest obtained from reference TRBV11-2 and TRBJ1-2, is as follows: EAGVAQSPRYKIIEKRQSVAFWCNPISGHATLYWYQQILGQGPKLLIQFQNNGVVDDSQLPKDRFSAERLKGVDSTLKIQPAKLEDSAVYLCASSPQAGGSRYGYTFGSGTRLTVV.

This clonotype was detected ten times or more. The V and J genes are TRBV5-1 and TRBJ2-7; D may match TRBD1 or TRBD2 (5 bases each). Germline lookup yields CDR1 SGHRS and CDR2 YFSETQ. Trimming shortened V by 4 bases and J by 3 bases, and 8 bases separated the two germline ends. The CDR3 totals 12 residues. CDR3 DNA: TGCGCCAGCAGCCGGGACCTCTACGAGCAGTACTTC. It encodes CASSRDLYEQYF.

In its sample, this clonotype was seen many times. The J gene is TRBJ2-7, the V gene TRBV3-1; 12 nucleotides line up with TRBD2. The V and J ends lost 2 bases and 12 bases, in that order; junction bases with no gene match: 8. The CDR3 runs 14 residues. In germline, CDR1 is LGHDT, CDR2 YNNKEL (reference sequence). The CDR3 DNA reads TGTGCCAGCAGCCAACTAGCGGGGGGGCTGAAAACGTACTTC. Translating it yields CASSQLAGGLKTYF.

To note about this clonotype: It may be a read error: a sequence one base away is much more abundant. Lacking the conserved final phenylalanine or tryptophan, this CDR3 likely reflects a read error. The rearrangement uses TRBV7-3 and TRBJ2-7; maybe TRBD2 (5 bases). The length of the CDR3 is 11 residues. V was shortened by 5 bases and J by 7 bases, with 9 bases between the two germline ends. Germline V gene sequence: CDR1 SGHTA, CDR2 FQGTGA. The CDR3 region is CASSQEGEQYY. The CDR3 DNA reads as TGTGCCAGCAGCCAAGAGGGTGAGCAGTACTAC.

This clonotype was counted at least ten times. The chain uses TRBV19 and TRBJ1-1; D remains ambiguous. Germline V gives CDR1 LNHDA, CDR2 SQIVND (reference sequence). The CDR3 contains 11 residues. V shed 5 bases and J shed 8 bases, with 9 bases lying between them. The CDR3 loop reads CASSFRREAFF. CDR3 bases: TGTGCCAGTAGTTTTCGGCGAGAAGCTTTCTTT.

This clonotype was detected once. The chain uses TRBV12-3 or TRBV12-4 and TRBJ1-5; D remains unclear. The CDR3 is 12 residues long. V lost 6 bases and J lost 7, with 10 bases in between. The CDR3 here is CASRADGQPQHF. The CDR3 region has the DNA TGTGCCAGCAGGGCCGATGGGCAGCCCCAGCATTTT.

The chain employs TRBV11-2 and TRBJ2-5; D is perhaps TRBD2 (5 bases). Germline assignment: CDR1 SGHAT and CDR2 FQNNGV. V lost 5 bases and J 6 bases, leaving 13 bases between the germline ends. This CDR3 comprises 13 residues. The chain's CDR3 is CASSHVRRQTQYF. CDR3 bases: TGTGCCAGCAGCCACGTTAGGAGGCAGACCCAGTACTTC. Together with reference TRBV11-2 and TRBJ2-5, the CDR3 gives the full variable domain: EAGVAQSPRYKIIEKRQSVAFWCNPISGHATLYWYQQILGQGPKLLIQFQNNGVVDDSQLPKDRFSAERLKGVDSTLKIQPAKLEDSAVYLCASSHVRRQTQYFGPGTRLLVL.

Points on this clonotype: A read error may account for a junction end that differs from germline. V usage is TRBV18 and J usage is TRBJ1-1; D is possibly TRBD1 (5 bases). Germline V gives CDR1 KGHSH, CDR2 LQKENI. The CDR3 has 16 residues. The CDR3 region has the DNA TGTGCCGGCTCACCACCAAGTACAGGATCGAACACTGAAGCTTGCTTT. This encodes CAGSPPSTGSNTEACF.

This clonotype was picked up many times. The DNA of the CDR3 is TGTGCCAGCAGCCCTCCCCACAGGGGGGGGGATGGCTACACCTTC. Translated: CASSPPHRGGDGYTF. The V and J genes are TRBV9 and TRBJ1-2; 8 bases fit TRBD1. Trimming cost V 4 bases and J 6 bases; bases outside gene matches: 11. The CDR3 runs 15 residues. CDR1 and CDR2 from the germline V gene are SGDLS and YYNGEE.

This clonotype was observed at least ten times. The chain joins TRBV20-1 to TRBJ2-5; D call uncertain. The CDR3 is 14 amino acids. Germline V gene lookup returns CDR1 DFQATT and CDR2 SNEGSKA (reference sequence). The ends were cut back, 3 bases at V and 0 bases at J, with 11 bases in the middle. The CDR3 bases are TGCAGTGCTAGTGGTCAGTCGTACCAAGAGACCCAGTACTTC. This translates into CSASGQSYQETQYF.

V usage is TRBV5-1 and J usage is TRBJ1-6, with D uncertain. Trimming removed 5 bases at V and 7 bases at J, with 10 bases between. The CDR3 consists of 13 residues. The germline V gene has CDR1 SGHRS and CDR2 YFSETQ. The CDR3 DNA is TGCGCCAGCAGGGAAGGGAGGAATTCACCCCTCCACTTT. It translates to CASREGRNSPLHF.

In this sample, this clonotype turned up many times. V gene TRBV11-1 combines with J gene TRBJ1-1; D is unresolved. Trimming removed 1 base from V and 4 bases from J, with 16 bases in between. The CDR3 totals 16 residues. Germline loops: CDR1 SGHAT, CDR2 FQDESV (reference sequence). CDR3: CASSLGDFRVGTEAFF. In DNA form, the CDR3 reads TGTGCCAGCAGCTTAGGCGATTTTAGGGTCGGCACTGAAGCTTTCTTT.

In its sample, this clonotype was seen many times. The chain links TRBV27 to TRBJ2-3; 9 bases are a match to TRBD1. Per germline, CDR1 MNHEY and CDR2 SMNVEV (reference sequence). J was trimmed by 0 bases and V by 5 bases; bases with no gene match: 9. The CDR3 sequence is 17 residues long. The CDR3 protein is CASSTYRGLSSTDTQYF. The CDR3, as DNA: TGTGCCAGCAGTACTTACAGGGGGCTCTCGAGCACAGATACGCAGTATTTT.

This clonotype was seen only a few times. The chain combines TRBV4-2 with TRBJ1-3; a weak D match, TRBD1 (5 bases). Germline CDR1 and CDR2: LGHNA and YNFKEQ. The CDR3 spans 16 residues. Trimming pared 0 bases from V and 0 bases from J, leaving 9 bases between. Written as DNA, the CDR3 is TGTGCCAGCAGCCAAGAGGGGGTAAACTCTGGAAACACCATATATTTT. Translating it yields CASSQEGVNSGNTIYF.

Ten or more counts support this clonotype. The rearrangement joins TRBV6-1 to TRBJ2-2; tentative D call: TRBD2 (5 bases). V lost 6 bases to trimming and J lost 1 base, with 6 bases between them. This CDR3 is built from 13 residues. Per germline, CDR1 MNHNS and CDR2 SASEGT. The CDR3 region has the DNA TGTGCCAGCAGCGGACTGAACACCGGGGAGCTGTTTTTT. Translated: CASSGLNTGELFF.

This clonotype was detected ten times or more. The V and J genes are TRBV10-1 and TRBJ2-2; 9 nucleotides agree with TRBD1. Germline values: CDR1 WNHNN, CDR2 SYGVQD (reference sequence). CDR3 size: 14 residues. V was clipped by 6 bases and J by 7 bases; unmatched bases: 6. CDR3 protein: CASSTGGSGGELFF. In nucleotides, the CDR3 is TGCGCCAGCAGCACAGGGGGCAGCGGCGGGGAGCTGTTTTTT.

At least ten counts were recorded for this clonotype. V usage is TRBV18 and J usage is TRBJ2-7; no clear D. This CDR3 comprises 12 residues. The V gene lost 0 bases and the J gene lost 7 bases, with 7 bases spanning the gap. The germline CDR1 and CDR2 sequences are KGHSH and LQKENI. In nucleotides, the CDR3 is TGTGCCAGCTCACCACCTCAGATGGAGCAGTACTTC. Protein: CASSPPQMEQYF.

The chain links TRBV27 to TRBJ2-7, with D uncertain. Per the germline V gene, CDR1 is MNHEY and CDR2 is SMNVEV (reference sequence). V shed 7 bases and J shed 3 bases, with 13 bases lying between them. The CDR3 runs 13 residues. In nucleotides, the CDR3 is TGTGCCAGCACGCAGCTCCCGGGCTACGAGCAGTACTTC. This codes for CASTQLPGYEQYF.